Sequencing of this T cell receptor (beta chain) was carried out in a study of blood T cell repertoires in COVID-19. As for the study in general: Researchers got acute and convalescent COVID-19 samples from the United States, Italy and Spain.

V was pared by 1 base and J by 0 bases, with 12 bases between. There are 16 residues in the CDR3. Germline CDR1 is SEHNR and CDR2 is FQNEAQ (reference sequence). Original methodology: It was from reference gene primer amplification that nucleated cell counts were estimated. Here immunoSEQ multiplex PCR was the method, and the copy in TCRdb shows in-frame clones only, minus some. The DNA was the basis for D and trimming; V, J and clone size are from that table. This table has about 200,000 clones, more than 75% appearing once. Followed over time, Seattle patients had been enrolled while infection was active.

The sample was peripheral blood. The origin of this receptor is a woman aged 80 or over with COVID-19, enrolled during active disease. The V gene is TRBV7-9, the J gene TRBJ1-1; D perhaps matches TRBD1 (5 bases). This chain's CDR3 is CASSLGGARVNTEAFF. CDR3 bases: TGTGCCAGCAGCTTAGGAGGAGCCAGGGTGAACACTGAAGCTTTCTTT. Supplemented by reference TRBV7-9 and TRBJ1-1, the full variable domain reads DTGVSQNPRHKITKRGQNVTFRCDPISEHNRLYWYRQTLGQGPEFLTYFQNEAQLEKSRLLSDRFSAERPKGSFSTLEIQRTEQGDSAMYLCASSLGGARVNTEAFFGQGTRLTVV.